This TCR beta chain was obtained from a study of long-term antiretroviral therapy in people with HIV. Germline V gives CDR1 SEHNR, CDR2 FQNEAQ (reference sequence). Trimming cost V 1 base and J 6 bases, with 7 bases left between them. This CDR3 is built from 12 residues. With survey level as its setting, the immunoSEQ assay was v3.0. Data came from immunoSEQ multiplex PCR; TCRdb stores just in-frame clones and leaves some out. The data contain roughly 25,000 clones, 85% of them singletons. Each HIV-infected participant was given treatment in the United States. Sequencing used unsorted PBMCs, obtained 2.3 years after starting antiretroviral therapy. This clonotype was sampled from a man aged 35-49 years with HIV. The rearrangement joins TRBV7-9 to TRBJ2-7; D is perhaps TRBD1 or TRBD2 (5 bases each). The CDR3 spells CASSLVGTEQYF. DNA of the CDR3: TGTGCCAGCAGCTTAGTAGGGACCGAGCAGTACTTC.